The clone carrying this TCR beta chain was recorded a few times. The sample is drawn from a study of relationships among human T cell subsets. Semiquantitative ARM-PCR amplified T cell receptor alpha and beta CDR3 regions from mRNA. ARM-PCR used tagged nested gene-specific primers, then communal superprimers for exponential amplification. TCRdb redid the calling of the multiplex PCR reads with MiXCR, one entry per CDR3 protein. The sample has about 15,000 distinct CDR3 sequences, roughly 64% seen once. T cell subsets were isolated with antibody-coated magnetic beads. The receptor was isolated from a man in his forties or fifties in good health. Specimen: total T cells sorted from blood.

The CDR3 loop reads CASSLATSGAPTQYF. DNA for the CDR3: TGTGCCAGCAGCTTAGCTACTAGCGGGGCACCGACGCAGTATTTT. The chain couples TRBV11-2 to TRBJ2-3; 10 bases are shared with TRBD2. The germline V gene encodes CDR1 SGHAT and CDR2 FQNNGV. This CDR3 has 15 amino acids. J lost 9 bases, V lost 1 base, and 7 bases had no gene match. The full variable domain, rest sourced from reference TRBV11-2 and TRBJ2-3, is EAGVAQSPRYKIIEKRQSVAFWCNPISGHATLYWYQQILGQGPKLLIQFQNNGVVDDSQLPKDRFSAERLKGVDSTLKIQPAKLEDSAVYLCASSLATSGAPTQYFGPGTRLTVL.